A single T cell receptor beta chain is shown here with its context. This specimen comes from a study of blood T cell repertoires in COVID-19. About the research overall: PBMCs, B-cell-depleted T cells, or T cells provided the cDNA or gDNA that made up the material.

V gave up 4 bases and J gave up 2 bases; unmatched junction bases: 5. The CDR3 is made up of 16 amino acids. Germline V gene data show CDR1 as LGHDT and CDR2 as YNNKEL (reference sequence). As originally analysed: Amplifying reference gene primers gave estimates of nucleated cell counts. The protocol was immunoSEQ multiplex PCR, while the TCRdb copy is restricted to in-frame clones and leaves out a portion. That table supplies the V and J calls and clone size; D and trimming were determined from the DNA. The table records around 300,000 clones, roughly 87% of them present only once. V usage is TRBV3-1 (or the pseudogene TRBV3-2) and J usage is TRBJ2-7; 13 positions agree with TRBD2. Sequencing was performed on peripheral blood. The TCR originated in a man in his fifties with active or convalescent COVID-19. CDR3 loop: CASSLGLAGKPYEQYF. CDR3 nucleotides: TGTGCCAGCAGCCTGGGACTAGCGGGGAAGCCCTACGAGCAGTACTTC.